The 4 T cell receptor beta chains below come from one sample, sequenced in a study of CD8 T cells in Susac syndrome. Reverse transcription used about 0.45 to 1 ug RNA and random hexamers. From the immunoSEQ multiplex PCR reads, TCRdb called clonotypes with MiXCR, one entry per CDR3 protein. The sample consists of fewer than 350,000 distinct CDR3 sequences, approximately 91% of them appearing once. Sequenced sample: CD8+ T cells from PBMCs. The source is a human donor with multiple sclerosis.

This clonotype was recorded only once. The DNA of the CDR3 is TGTGCCAGCAGCTTTTATACGACAGGGTACGCAGGCTACACCTTC. Amino acid sequence: CASSFYTTGYAGYTF. The chain carries TRBV7-2 and TRBJ1-2; TRBD1 matches at 7 bases. CDR1 is SGHTA and CDR2 is FQGNSA in the germline V gene. With 3 bases clipped from V and 8 bases from J, the junction kept 12 bases outside the gene matches. CDR3 length: 15 residues.

The chain uses TRBV3-1 and TRBJ2-7; D might be TRBD1 (5 bases). The V end lost 5 bases, the J end lost 4 bases, and 9 bases lay between the germline ends. Germline V gene lookup returns CDR1 LGHDT and CDR2 YNNKEL (reference sequence). The CDR3 length is 12 residues. The chain's CDR3 is CASSAQGYEQYF. CDR3 DNA: TGTGCCAGCAGCGCGCAGGGTTACGAGCAGTACTTC.

Note on this clonotype: At one end, the junction sequence differs from germline, possibly due to a read error. The chain uses TRBV29-1 and TRBJ2-2; 10 positions agree with TRBD2. Germline V gene lookup returns CDR1 SQVTM and CDR2 ANQGSEA. The CDR3 consists of 16 residues. The CDR3 bases are TGCAGCGTTGAACCCCGGGGACTAGCGAACAGCGGGGAGCTGTTTTTT. Its protein is CSVEPRGLANSGELFF.

This clonotype came up a few times. The chain joins TRBV9 to TRBJ2-2; D not certain. Trimming took 2 bases from V and 4 from J, leaving 6 bases between them. Germline loops: CDR1 SGDLS, CDR2 YYNGEE. The CDR3 length is 13 residues. The CDR3 nucleotides read TGTGCCAGCAGCGTCTGGGGCACCGGGGAGCTGTTTTTT. This codes for CASSVWGTGELFF. The full variable domain, its missing parts supplied by reference TRBV9 and TRBJ2-2, is DSGVTQTPKHLITATGQRVTLRCSPRSGDLSVYWYQQSLDQGLQFLIQYYNGEERAKGNILERFSAQQFPDLHSELNLSSLELGDSALYFCASSVWGTGELFFGEGSRLTVL.